The source of this T cell receptor (beta chain) is a study of regulatory T cells in long-lasting Graves disease. Points from the study as a whole: Newly diagnosed patients had higher TCR diversity than persistent Graves' patients did. The study found TRBV28, TRBJ1-2 and TRBJ2-5 favored in persistent disease.

This clonotype was picked up a small number of times. As yet, its antigen is unknown. A read error may explain this, as a much larger clone is one base away. Assembly of TCR beta libraries relied on iRepertoire HTBI primers together with Arm-PCR of CDR3 regions. MiXCR was run by TCRdb on the multiplex PCR reads, yielding one entry per CDR3 protein. In the table there are 350,000 to 400,000 distinct CDR3 sequences, about 16% of which are singletons. The time point was: newly diagnosed GD, antithyroid drugs for less than 3 months. From PBMCs, RNA was extracted and then used to make the TCR library. Per the germline V gene, CDR1 is DFQATT and CDR2 is SNEGSKA (reference sequence). This CDR3 has 15 residues.

This TCR was recovered from a female donor with Graves disease. The V gene is TRBV20-1, the J gene TRBJ1-1; 9 nucleotides line up with TRBD1. The sequences come from peripheral blood mononuclear cells (PBMCs), collected at new diagnosis, from a patient treated with antithyroid drugs. The CDR3: CGARKPGQGDTEAFF. CDR3 coding DNA: TGCGGTGCTAGAAAACCGGGACAGGGTGACACTGAAGCTTTCTTT.